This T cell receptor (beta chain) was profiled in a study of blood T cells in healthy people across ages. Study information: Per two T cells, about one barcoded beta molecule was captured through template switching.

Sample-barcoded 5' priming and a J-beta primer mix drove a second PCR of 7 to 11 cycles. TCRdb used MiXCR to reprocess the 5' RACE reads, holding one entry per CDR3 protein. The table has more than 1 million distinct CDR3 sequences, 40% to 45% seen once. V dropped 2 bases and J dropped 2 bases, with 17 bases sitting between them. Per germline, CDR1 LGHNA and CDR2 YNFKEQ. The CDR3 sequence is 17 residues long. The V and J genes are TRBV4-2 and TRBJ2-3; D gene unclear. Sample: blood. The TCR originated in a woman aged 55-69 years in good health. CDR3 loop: CASSQSPTLSLTDTQYF. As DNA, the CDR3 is TGTGCCAGCAGCCAAAGCCCCACTCTTTCTCTCACAGATACGCAGTATTTT.